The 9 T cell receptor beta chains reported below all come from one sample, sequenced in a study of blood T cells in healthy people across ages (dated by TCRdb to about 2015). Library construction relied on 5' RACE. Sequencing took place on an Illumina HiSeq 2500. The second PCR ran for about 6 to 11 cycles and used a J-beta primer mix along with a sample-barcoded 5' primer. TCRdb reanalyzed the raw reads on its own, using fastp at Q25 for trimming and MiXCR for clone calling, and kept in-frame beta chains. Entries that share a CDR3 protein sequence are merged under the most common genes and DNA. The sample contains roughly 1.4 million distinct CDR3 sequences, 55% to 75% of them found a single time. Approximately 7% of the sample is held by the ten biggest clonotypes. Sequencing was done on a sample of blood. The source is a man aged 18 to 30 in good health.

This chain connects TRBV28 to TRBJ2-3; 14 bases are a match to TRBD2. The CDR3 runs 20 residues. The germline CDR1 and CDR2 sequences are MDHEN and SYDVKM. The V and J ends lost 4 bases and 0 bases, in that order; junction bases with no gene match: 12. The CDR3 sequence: CASSYSGTSGGVTSTDTQYF. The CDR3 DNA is TGTGCCAGCAGTTACTCCGGGACTAGCGGGGGAGTTACTAGCACAGATACGCAGTATTTT.

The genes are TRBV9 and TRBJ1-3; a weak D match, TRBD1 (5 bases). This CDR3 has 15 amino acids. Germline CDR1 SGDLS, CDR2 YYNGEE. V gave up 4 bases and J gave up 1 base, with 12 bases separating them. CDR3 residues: CASSSYQGSGNTIYF. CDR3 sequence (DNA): TGTGCCAGCAGCTCCTACCAGGGTTCTGGAAACACCATATATTTT.

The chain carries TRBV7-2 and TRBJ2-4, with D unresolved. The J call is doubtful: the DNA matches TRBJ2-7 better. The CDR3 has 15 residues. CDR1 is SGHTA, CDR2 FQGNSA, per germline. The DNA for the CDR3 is TGTGCCAGCAGCTTCATTCTTACAGAATACTACGAGCAGTACTTC. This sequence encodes CASSFILTEYYEQYF.

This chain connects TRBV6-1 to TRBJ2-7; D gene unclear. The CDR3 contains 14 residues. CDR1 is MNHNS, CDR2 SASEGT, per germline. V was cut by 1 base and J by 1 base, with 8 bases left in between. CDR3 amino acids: CASSEGGWSYEQYF. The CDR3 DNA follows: TGTGCCAGCAGTGAAGGAGGTTGGTCCTACGAGCAGTACTTC.

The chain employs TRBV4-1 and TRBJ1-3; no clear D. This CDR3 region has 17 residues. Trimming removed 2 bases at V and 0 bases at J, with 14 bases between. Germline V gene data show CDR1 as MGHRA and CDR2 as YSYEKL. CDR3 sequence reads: CASSQFPGTSSGNTIYF. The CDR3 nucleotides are TGCGCCAGCAGCCAATTCCCAGGCACGAGCTCTGGAAACACCATATATTTT.

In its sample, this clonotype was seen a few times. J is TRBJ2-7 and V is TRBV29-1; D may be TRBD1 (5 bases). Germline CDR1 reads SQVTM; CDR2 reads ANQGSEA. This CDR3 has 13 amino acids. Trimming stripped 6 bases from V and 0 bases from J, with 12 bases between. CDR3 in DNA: TGCAGCGTAGAGACAGCTAACTCCTACGAGCAGTACTTC. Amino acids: CSVETANSYEQYF.

CDR3 amino acids: CSATGQGPGSYEQYF. CDR3 nucleotide sequence: TGCAGTGCCACCGGACAGGGCCCAGGGTCCTACGAGCAGTACTTC. This chain joins TRBV20-1 and TRBJ2-7; TRBD1 agrees at 8 bases. Germline CDR1 is DFQATT and CDR2 is SNEGSKA (reference sequence). V lost 6 bases and J lost 1; bases outside the gene matches: 11. CDR3 size: 15 residues.

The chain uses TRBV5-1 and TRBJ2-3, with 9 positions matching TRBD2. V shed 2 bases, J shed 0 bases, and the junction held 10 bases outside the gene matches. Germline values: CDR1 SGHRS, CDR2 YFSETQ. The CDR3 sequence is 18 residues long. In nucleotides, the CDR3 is TGCGCCAGCAGCTTACACCGGGGACTAGCAGTGAGCACAGATACGCAGTATTTT. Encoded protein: CASSLHRGLAVSTDTQYF.

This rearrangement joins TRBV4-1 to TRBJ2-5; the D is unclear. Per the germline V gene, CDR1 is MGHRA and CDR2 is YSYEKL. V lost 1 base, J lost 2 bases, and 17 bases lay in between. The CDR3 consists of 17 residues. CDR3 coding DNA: TGCGCCAGCAGCCAAGTGTATGCTCGCCACAGACAAGAGACCCAGTACTTC. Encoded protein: CASSQVYARHRQETQYF.